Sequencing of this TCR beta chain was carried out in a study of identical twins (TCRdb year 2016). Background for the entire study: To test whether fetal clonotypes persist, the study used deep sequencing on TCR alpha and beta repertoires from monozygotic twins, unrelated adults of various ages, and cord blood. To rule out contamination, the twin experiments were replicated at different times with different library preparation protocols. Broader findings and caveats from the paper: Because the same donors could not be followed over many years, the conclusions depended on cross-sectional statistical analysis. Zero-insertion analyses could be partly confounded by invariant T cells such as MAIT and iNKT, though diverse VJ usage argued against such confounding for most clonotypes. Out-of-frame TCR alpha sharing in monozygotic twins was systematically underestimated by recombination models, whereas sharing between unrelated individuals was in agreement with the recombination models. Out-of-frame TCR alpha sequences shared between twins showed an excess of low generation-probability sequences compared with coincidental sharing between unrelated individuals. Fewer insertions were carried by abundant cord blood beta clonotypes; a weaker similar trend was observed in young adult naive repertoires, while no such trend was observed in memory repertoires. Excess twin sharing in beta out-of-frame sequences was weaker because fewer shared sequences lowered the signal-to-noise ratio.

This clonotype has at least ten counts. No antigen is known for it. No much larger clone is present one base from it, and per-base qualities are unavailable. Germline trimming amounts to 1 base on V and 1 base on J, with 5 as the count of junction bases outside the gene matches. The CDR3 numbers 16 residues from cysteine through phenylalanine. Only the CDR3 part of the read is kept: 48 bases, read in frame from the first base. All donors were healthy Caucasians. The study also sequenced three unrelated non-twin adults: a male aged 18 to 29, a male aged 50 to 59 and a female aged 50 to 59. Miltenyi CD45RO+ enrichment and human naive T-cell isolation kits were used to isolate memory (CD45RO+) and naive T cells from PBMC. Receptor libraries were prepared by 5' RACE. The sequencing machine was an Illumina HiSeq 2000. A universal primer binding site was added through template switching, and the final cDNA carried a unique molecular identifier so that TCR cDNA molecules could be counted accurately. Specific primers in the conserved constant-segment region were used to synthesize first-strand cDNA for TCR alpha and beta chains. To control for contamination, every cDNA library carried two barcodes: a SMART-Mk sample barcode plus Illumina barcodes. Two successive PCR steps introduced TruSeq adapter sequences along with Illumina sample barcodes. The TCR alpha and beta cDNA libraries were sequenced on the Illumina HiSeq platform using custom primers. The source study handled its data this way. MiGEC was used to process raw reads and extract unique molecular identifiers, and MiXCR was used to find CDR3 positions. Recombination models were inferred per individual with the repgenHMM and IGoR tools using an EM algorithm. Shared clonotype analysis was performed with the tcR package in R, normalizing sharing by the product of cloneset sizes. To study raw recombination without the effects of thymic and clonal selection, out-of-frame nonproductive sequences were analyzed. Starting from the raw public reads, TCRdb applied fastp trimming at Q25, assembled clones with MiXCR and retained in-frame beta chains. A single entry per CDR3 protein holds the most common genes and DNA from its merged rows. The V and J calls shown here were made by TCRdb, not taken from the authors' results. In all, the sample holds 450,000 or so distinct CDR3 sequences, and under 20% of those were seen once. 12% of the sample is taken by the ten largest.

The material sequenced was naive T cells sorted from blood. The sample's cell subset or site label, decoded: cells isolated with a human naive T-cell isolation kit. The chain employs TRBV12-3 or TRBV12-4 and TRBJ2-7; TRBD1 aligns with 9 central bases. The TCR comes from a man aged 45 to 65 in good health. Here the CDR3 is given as CASSLGLGQGSYEQYF. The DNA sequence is TGTGCCAGCAGTTTAGGGCTGGGACAGGGATCCTACGAGCAGTACTTC.